One and the same sample provided the 27 T cell receptor beta chains below, sequenced in a study of blood T cell repertoires in COVID-19. TCRdb keeps only in-frame clones here, not all; method: immunoSEQ multiplex PCR. The profile covers 250,000 to 350,000 clones, with around 84% appearing a single time and about 1.6% taken by the ten largest. The sequenced sample consisted of peripheral blood. All receptors come from a human donor with COVID-19, enrolled during active disease. The donor label of this sample is uncertain.

The chain employs TRBV21-1 and TRBJ1-2. TRBV21-1 is a documented pseudogene. The CDR3 loop spans 15 amino acids. The CDR3: CASSSMGGRAYGYTF. In nucleotides, the CDR3 is TGTGCCAGCAGCTCAATGGGGGGACGGGCATATGGCTACACCTTC.

The chain recombines TRBV4-2 with TRBJ2-5; 16 nucleotides agree with TRBD2. The junction had 6 bases not matched to a gene; V was cut back by 3 bases and J by 2 bases. The CDR3 length is 18 residues. Germline-derived CDR1 and CDR2 are LGHNA and YNFKEQ. The CDR3 sequence is CASSQSGLAGGDQETQYF. As DNA, the CDR3 is TGTGCCAGCAGCCAGTCGGGACTAGCGGGAGGGGATCAAGAGACCCAGTACTTC.

The J gene is TRBJ1-5, the V gene TRBV2, with a tentative D call TRBD1 (5 bases). Trimming pared 6 bases from V and 7 bases from J, leaving 16 bases between. Germline V gene sequence: CDR1 SNHLY, CDR2 FYNNEI. The CDR3 runs 14 residues. In DNA form, the CDR3 reads TGTGCCAGCAGCGAGACCAGGGTCGCACAGCCCCAGCATTTT. This encodes CASSETRVAQPQHF.

The chain has TRBV30 and TRBJ2-1, with TRBD1 matching over 9 bases. V shed 3 bases and J 4 bases; nucleotides not matched to a gene: 4. The length of the CDR3 is 14 residues. CDR1 and CDR2 (germline): GTSNPN, SVGIG (reference sequence). CDR3 sequence reads: CAWRLQGAYNEQFF. The CDR3 region has the DNA TGTGCCTGGAGGCTACAGGGGGCTTACAATGAGCAGTTCTTC.

V and J are TRBV27 and TRBJ2-1; D unresolved. Germline values: CDR1 MNHEY, CDR2 SMNVEV (reference sequence). Trimming cost V 7 bases and J 3 bases, with 10 bases left between them. This CDR3 has 13 residues. CDR3 protein: CASKPDYYNEQFF. DNA for the CDR3: TGTGCCAGCAAACCAGATTACTACAATGAGCAGTTCTTC.

J is TRBJ2-6 and V is TRBV28, with 9 bases matching TRBD2. J was trimmed by 0 bases and V by 2 bases; bases with no gene match: 8. The germline V gene has CDR1 MDHEN and CDR2 SYDVKM. The CDR3 sequence is 19 residues long. CDR3 in amino acids: CASSLHSSGIGSGANVLTF. The CDR3 DNA follows: TGTGCCAGCAGTTTACACTCTAGCGGGATAGGCTCTGGGGCCAACGTCCTGACTTTC.

CDR3 nucleotide sequence: TGTGCCAGCAGCCACCCCCTAGGTTCCTACAATGAGCAGTTCTTC. Translated, it gives CASSHPLGSYNEQFF. This chain links TRBV13 with TRBJ2-1; no definite D call. The CDR3 has 15 residues. The germline V gene has CDR1 PRHDT and CDR2 FYEKMQ (reference sequence). V dropped 5 bases and J dropped 1 base, with 12 bases sitting between them.

The chain combines TRBV30 with TRBJ2-3, with D possibly matching TRBD2 (6 bases). The CDR3 is made up of 14 amino acids. Germline loops: CDR1 GTSNPN, CDR2 SVGIG (reference sequence). Trimming stripped 7 bases from V and 6 bases from J, with 20 bases between. This CDR3 reads CAFTGTSLTDTQYF. In nucleotides, the CDR3 is TGTGCCTTTACCGGGACTTCCCTGACGGATACGCAGTATTTT.

This clone was seen a single time. The genes are TRBV2 and TRBJ1-2; tentative D call: TRBD1 (6 bases). V was pared by 5 bases and J by 7 bases, with 14 bases between. This CDR3 is 13 amino acids long. Germline V gives CDR1 SNHLY, CDR2 FYNNEI. In nucleotides, the CDR3 is TGTGCCAGCAGTAACAGGGCGGCCGGTGGCTACACCTTC. It translates to CASSNRAAGGYTF.

This clone appeared many times. The chain combines TRBV6-1 with TRBJ2-1; possibly TRBD1 for D (5 bases). V was pared by 1 base and J by 10 bases, with 11 bases between. The CDR3 is 13 amino acids. CDR1 MNHNS and CDR2 SASEGT come from the germline V gene. Here the CDR3 reads CASSEVSRGEQFF. Here the CDR3 DNA reads TGTGCCAGCAGTGAAGTGAGTAGGGGCGAGCAGTTCTTC.

This clone was picked up a small number of times. The chain carries TRBV5-6 and TRBJ2-7; 9 nucleotides agree with TRBD1. The CDR3 length is 17 residues. From germline, CDR1 is SGHDT and CDR2 YYEEEE. V dropped 3 bases and J dropped 7; count of bases not matched to a gene: 17. As DNA, the CDR3 is TGTGCCAGCAGCTGGGAAACCGGGACAGGGCCCGCGGAGGAGCAGTACTTC. Translated, it gives CASSWETGTGPAEEQYF.

The J gene is TRBJ2-2, the V gene TRBV7-2; D uncertain. Germline CDR1 reads SGHTA; CDR2 reads FQGNSA. Trimming took 1 base from V and 3 from J, leaving 15 bases between them. This CDR3 contains 17 residues. In DNA form, the CDR3 reads TGTGCCAGCAGCTTAGTGGCCCAGCGTGGATACACCGGGGAGCTGTTTTTT. It encodes CASSLVAQRGYTGELFF.

Regarding this clone: Different DNA sequences within this sample yield the same CDR3. This CDR3 is CASSPPTGTYEQYF. CDR3 nucleotide sequence: TGTGCCAGCTCACCACCGACAGGGACCTACGAGCAGTACTTC. V gene TRBV18 combines with J gene TRBJ2-7; 7 positions match TRBD1. The germline CDR1 and CDR2 sequences are KGHSH and LQKENI. V gave up 0 bases and J gave up 2 bases; unmatched junction bases: 1. CDR3 length: 14 amino acids. Full variable domain (outside the CDR3, taken from reference TRBV18 and TRBJ2-7): NAGVMQNPRHLVRRRGQEARLRCSPMKGHSHVYWYRQLPEEGLKFMVYLQKENIIDESGMPKERFSAEFPKEGPSILRIQQVVRGDSAAYFCASSPPTGTYEQYFGPGTRLTVT.

This rearrangement joins TRBV6-5 to TRBJ1-5; maybe TRBD1 (5 bases). Trimming took off 7 bases at V and 6 bases at J, with 19 bases between the two ends. CDR1 and CDR2 (germline): MNHEY, SVGAGI. The length of the CDR3 is 15 residues. The chain's CDR3 is CASTREQEGRQPQHF. CDR3 DNA: TGTGCCAGCACCCGAGAGCAGGAGGGGCGTCAGCCCCAGCATTTT.

The CDR3 sequence: CSVVQGNTEAFF. Written as DNA, the CDR3 is TGCAGCGTTGTACAGGGGAACACTGAAGCTTTCTTT. This chain uses TRBV29-1 with TRBJ1-1; D is perhaps TRBD1 (6 bases). The ends were cut back, 4 bases at V and 1 base at J, with 7 bases in the middle. The CDR3 sequence is 12 residues long. From germline, CDR1 is SQVTM and CDR2 ANQGSEA.

V and J are TRBV2 and TRBJ1-2; D not certain. The CDR3 contains 15 residues. Between the trimmed V and J ends, which lost 4 bases and 1 base, there was a span of 13 bases. The germline V gene encodes CDR1 SNHLY and CDR2 FYNNEI. CDR3 amino acids: CASSGGGQRNYGYTF. DNA for the CDR3: TGTGCCAGCAGTGGGGGAGGGCAACGTAACTATGGCTACACCTTC.

The rearrangement links TRBV5-1 to TRBJ2-7; 8 bases fit TRBD2. CDR1 is SGHRS and CDR2 is YFSETQ in the germline V gene. With 0 bases clipped from V and 1 base from J, the junction kept 0 bases outside the gene matches. The CDR3 consists of 14 residues. CDR3 DNA: TGCGCCAGCAGCTTGGGACTAGCGTCCTACGAGCAGTACTTC. Protein product: CASSLGLASYEQYF.

This clone has at least ten counts. The gene calls are TRBV5-1 and TRBJ2-2; a weak D match, TRBD1 (5 bases). Deletions cut 4 bases from V and 3 bases from J, with 16 bases between. Looked up from germline, CDR1 is SGHRS and CDR2 is YFSETQ. The CDR3 is 16 residues long. The CDR3 region has the DNA TGCGCCAGCAGCCTGGAAGTTCGCAGGGACACCGGGGAGCTGTTTTTT. It translates to CASSLEVRRDTGELFF. The full variable domain, in which reference TRBV5-1 and TRBJ2-2 provide the parts outside the CDR3, is KAGVTQTPRYLIKTRGQQVTLSCSPISGHRSVSWYQQTPGQGLQFLFEYFSETQRNKGNFPGRFSGRQFSNSRSEMNVSTLELGDSALYLCASSLEVRRDTGELFFGEGSRLTVL.

The chain links TRBV30 to TRBJ2-7; tentative D call: TRBD2 (6 bases). V was shortened by 3 bases and J by 0 bases, with 9 bases between the two germline ends. Looked up from germline, CDR1 is GTSNPN and CDR2 is SVGIG (reference sequence). The length of the CDR3 is 13 residues. The CDR3 loop reads CAWSGGFSYEQYF. CDR3 sequence (DNA): TGTGCCTGGAGCGGGGGTTTCTCCTACGAGCAGTACTTC.

The chain's CDR3 is CASSQQGGVGEQYF. In DNA, the CDR3 is TGTGCCAGCAGCCAACAGGGAGGGGTCGGGGAGCAGTACTTC. This chain uses TRBV7-3 with TRBJ2-7, with D perhaps matching TRBD2 (7 bases). Trimming stripped 5 bases from V and 7 bases from J, with 18 bases between. The CDR3 is 14 amino acids. Germline CDR1 and CDR2: SGHTA and FQGTGA.

The V gene is TRBV15, the J gene TRBJ1-4; no reliable D call. Between the trimmed V and J ends, which lost 0 bases and 8 bases, there was a span of 13 bases. This CDR3 region has 15 residues. Germline-derived CDR1 and CDR2 are LNHNV and YYDKDF (reference sequence). Written as DNA, the CDR3 is TGTGCCACCAGCAGAGATCGCACAGTGGCCGAAAAACTGTTTTTT. It yields the protein CATSRDRTVAEKLFF.

This clone appeared a few times. The chain recombines TRBV5-6 with TRBJ2-6; D remains ambiguous. CDR3 size: 13 residues. Trimming cost V 2 bases and J 12 bases, with 12 bases left between them. Germline CDR1 reads SGHDT; CDR2 reads YYEEEE. The CDR3 reads CASSFERYAVLTF. Here the CDR3 DNA reads TGTGCCAGCAGCTTTGAGAGGTATGCCGTCCTGACTTTC.

The CDR3 region has the DNA TGTGCCAGCAGTTCCCTTACTAGCGATGAGCAGTTCTTC. Its translation is CASSSLTSDEQFF. This rearrangement joins TRBV28 to TRBJ2-1; 7 nucleotides match TRBD2. The ends lost 4 bases at V and 8 bases at J; junction bases unmatched: 5. Per the germline V gene, CDR1 is MDHEN and CDR2 is SYDVKM. The CDR3 has 13 residues. The full variable domain, in which reference TRBV28 and TRBJ2-1 provide the parts outside the CDR3, is DVKVTQSSRYLVKRTGEKVFLECVQDMDHENMFWYRQDPGLGLRLIYFSYDVKMKEKGDIPEGYSVSREKKERFSLILESASTNQTSMYLCASSSLTSDEQFFGPGTRLTVL.

This sequence joins TRBV20-1 and TRBJ2-1; the D gene is possibly TRBD1 (6 bases). The CDR3 has 15 residues. Per germline, CDR1 DFQATT and CDR2 SNEGSKA (reference sequence). The V gene lost 3 bases and the J gene lost 7 bases, with 19 bases spanning the gap. The chain's CDR3 is CSASSPRSRGNEQFF. The CDR3 bases are TGCAGTGCTAGTAGCCCTCGATCGAGGGGGAATGAGCAGTTCTTC.

The chain uses TRBV7-2 and TRBJ2-1, with 9 bases fitting TRBD1. Trimming removed 6 bases from V and 7 bases from J; junction bases left unmatched: 4. The germline gives CDR1 SGHTA, CDR2 FQGNSA. The CDR3 extends over 13 amino acids. The CDR3 here is CASRTGGVNEQFF. The CDR3 DNA sequence: TGTGCCAGCAGGACAGGGGGTGTGAATGAGCAGTTCTTC.

This chain joins TRBV30 and TRBJ2-1, with 9 bases matching TRBD2. V lost 5 bases and J lost 3; bases outside the gene matches: 5. CDR1 GTSNPN and CDR2 SVGIG come from the germline V gene (reference sequence). The CDR3 is 14 amino acids. CDR3 in amino acids: CAWRGTSNYNEQFF. CDR3 in DNA: TGTGCCTGGCGCGGGACTAGCAACTACAATGAGCAGTTCTTC.

CDR3 in amino acids: CAIRPDFRGETQYF. In DNA, the CDR3 is TGTGCCATCAGGCCGGACTTTAGGGGGGAGACCCAGTACTTC. J is TRBJ2-5 and V is TRBV10-3; D may be TRBD1 (6 bases). Deletions cut 6 bases from V and 5 bases from J, with 16 bases between. CDR1 ENHRY and CDR2 SYGVKD come from the germline V gene. CDR3 size: 14 residues.